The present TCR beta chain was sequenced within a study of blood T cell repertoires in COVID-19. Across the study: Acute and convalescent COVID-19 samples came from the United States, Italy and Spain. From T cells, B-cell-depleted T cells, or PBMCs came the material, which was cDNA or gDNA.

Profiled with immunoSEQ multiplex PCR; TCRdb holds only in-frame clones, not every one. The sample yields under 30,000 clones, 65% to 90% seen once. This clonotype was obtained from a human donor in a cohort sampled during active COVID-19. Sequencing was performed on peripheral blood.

CDR3 protein: CASSYSTGYYEQYF. The DNA of the CDR3 is TGTGCCAGCAGCTACAGTACAGGGTACTACGAGCAGTACTTC. The gene calls are TRBV6-6 and TRBJ2-7; TRBD1 is a possible D gene (6 bases). Germline CDR1 is MNHNY and CDR2 is SVGAGI (reference sequence). This CDR3 contains 14 residues. The V and J ends lost 6 bases and 3 bases respectively, with 15 bases between them.